This T cell receptor beta chain was retrieved from a study of cytomegalovirus exposure and HLA in healthy donors. Turning to the study itself: An earlier analysis identified 100 million to 130 million unique TCR beta sequences in some 170 million T cells.

The PCR had 60 Vbeta and 13 Jbeta primers. Assay: immunoSEQ multiplex PCR; the TCRdb copy retains only in-frame clones and omits some. The table has 150,000 to 200,000 clones, 60% to 80% seen once; the top ten hold roughly 8%. The source material was PBMCs. This receptor was identified in a woman aged 40 to 49 in good health and CMV-seropositive.

The CDR3 nucleotides are TGTGCCAGCAGGGCCGGGACAGGGGGCTACGAGCAGTACTTC. Residues: CASRAGTGGYEQYF. The gene calls are TRBV7-9 and TRBJ2-7; 11 bases map to TRBD1. The length of the CDR3 is 14 residues. Germline CDR1 reads SEHNR; CDR2 reads FQNEAQ (reference sequence). After removal of 6 bases from V and 3 bases from J, the junction contained 4 bases not matched to a gene.